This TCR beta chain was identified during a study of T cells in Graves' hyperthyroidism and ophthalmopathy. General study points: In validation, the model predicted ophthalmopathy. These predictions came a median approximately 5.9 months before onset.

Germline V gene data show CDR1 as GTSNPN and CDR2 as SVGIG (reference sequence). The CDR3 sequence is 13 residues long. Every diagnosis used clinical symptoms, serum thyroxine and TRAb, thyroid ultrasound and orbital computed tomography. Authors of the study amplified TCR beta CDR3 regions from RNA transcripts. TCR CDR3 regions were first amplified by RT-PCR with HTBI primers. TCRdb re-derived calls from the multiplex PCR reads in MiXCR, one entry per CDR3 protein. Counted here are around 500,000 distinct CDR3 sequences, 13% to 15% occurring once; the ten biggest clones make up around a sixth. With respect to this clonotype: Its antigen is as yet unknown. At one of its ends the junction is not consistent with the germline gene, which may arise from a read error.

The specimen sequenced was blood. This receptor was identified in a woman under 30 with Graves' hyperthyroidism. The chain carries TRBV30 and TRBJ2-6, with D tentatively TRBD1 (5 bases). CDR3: CAWIVSGANVPTF. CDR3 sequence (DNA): TGTGCCTGGATAGTTTCTGGGGCCAACGTCCCGACTTTC.